This note documents a single T cell receptor (gamma chain) sequence. In its sample, this clone comes out as medium-sized (0.01 to 0.1%). Its cognate antigen has yet to be identified. Base qualities are not recorded, but no much larger clone differs from it by a single base. The data originate from a study of gamma-delta T cells after stem cell transplantation (dated by TCRdb to the mid-2010s). The receptor library was made with RT-PCR. TCRdb records Illumina MiSeq as the sequencer. Clonotypes were called again by TCRdb from the public reads via CATT, and duplicate nucleotide sequences were then merged into one entry. The sample has around 1,800 gamma-chain clones on record, almost 2% of them singletons. The top ten clones comprise 36% of the sample. CDR1 VTNTFY and CDR2 YDVSTARD are derived from the germline V gene (reference sequence). V and J are trimmed by 0 bases and 3 bases, and the gene matches miss 8 bases of the junction. Measured from the cysteine to the phenylalanine, the CDR3 is 15 residues long. CDR3 DNA is the only sequence kept; it has 45 bases, read in frame from the first base.

This sequence uses TRGV3 and TRGJ1 or TRGJ2. This TCR came from a human donor. It is not recorded whose cells these are; they may come from a transplant donor. The source material was gamma-delta T cells. The sequenced DNA: TGTGCCACCTGGGACAGGCGGGTTTTTTATTATAAGAAACTCTTT. Translation gives CATWDRRVFYYKKLF.